These 10 T cell receptor beta chains were all obtained from the same sample, sequenced in a study of Graves' ophthalmopathy and Graves' hyperthyroidism. RNA transcripts were the template, and TCR beta CDR3 regions were amplified from them. The authors performed first-round RT-PCR with HTBI primers and then a second-round multiplex PCR. Using its own MiXCR run on the multiplex PCR reads, TCRdb lists one record per CDR3 protein. The table lists 150,000 to 200,000 distinct CDR3 sequences, around 39% of them singletons, with roughly 9% in the top ten. Material: peripheral blood. Receptor source: a man younger than 45 with Graves' ophthalmopathy.

This clonotype has ten or more counts. The chain carries TRBV5-1 and TRBJ1-3; D is possibly TRBD1 (6 bases). This CDR3 region has 19 residues. V dropped 0 bases and J dropped 2 bases, with 21 bases sitting between them. The germline V gene has CDR1 SGHRS and CDR2 YFSETQ. The CDR3 bases are TGCGCCAGCAGCTTGGTTTTATCTGATGGGGGCCGAGCTGGAAACACCATATATTTT. It translates to CASSLVLSDGGRAGNTIYF.

The sample holds many counts of this clonotype. Mismatch with germline at one junction end may stem from a read error. This chain joins TRBV7-9 and TRBJ1-2; 9 bases fit TRBD1. Germline V gene data show CDR1 as SEHNR and CDR2 as FQNEAQ (reference sequence). This CDR3 is built from 13 residues. This chain's CDR3 is CASSPQGAGGYIF. The CDR3 DNA reads as TGTGCCAGCAGTCCACAGGGGGCCGGTGGCTACATCTTC. The variable domain in full, completed from reference TRBV7-9 and TRBJ1-2, reads DTGVSQNPRHKITKRGQNVTFRCDPISEHNRLYWYRQTLGQGPEFLTYFQNEAQLEKSRLLSDRFSAERPKGSFSTLEIQRTEQGDSAMYLCASSPQGAGGYIFGSGTRLTVV.

This clonotype showed up just once. The chain has TRBV28 and TRBJ2-5, with TRBD1 matching 8 bases. This CDR3 comprises 15 residues. Germline-derived CDR1 and CDR2 are MDHEN and SYDVKM. After removal of 2 bases from V and 5 bases from J, the junction contained 7 bases not matched to a gene. In DNA, the CDR3 is TGTGCCAGCAGTTTAGCCGGACAGGGAAGGGAGACCCAGTACTTC. Protein sequence: CASSLAGQGRETQYF.

In this sample, this clonotype turned up many times. This sequence joins TRBV5-1 and TRBJ2-5; D may be TRBD1 (6 bases). Trimming shortened V by 4 bases and J by 4 bases, and 17 bases separated the two germline ends. The CDR3 has 15 residues. Germline values: CDR1 SGHRS, CDR2 YFSETQ. CDR3 sequence (DNA): TGCGCCAGCAGCCTCGGTACAGGGATGGTAGAGACCCAGTACTTC. It translates to CASSLGTGMVETQYF. Full variable domain (remainder filled in from reference TRBV5-1 and TRBJ2-5): KAGVTQTPRYLIKTRGQQVTLSCSPISGHRSVSWYQQTPGQGLQFLFEYFSETQRNKGNFPGRFSGRQFSNSRSEMNVSTLELGDSALYLCASSLGTGMVETQYFGPGTRLLVL.

The chain combines TRBV24-1 with TRBJ2-7; the match to TRBD2 covers 10 bases. The CDR3 has 15 amino acids. Germline V lookup: CDR1 KGHDR, CDR2 SFDVKD. V was pared by 6 bases and J by 2 bases, with 6 bases of the junction left unmatched. Written as DNA, the CDR3 is TGTGCCACCAGTCCTAGGACTAGCGGCGCCTACGAGCAGTACTTC. It yields the protein CATSPRTSGAYEQYF.

This clonotype was counted ten times or more. The chain has TRBV12-3 or TRBV12-4 and TRBJ2-5; tentatively, D is TRBD1 (6 bases). The CDR3 has 13 residues. Trimming removed 6 bases at V and 2 bases at J, with 10 bases between. The CDR3 region has the DNA TGTGCCAGCAGCTGGACAGAACAAGAGACCCAGTACTTC. It codes for CASSWTEQETQYF.

The chain joins TRBV28 to TRBJ2-2; D is uncertain. The CDR3 has 12 amino acids. V lost 5 bases to trimming and J lost 5 bases, with 6 bases between them. The germline gives CDR1 MDHEN, CDR2 SYDVKM. The CDR3, as DNA: TGTGCCAGCAGTGTTCCGACCGGGGAGCTGTTTTTT. Translating it yields CASSVPTGELFF. Full variable domain (missing parts from reference TRBV28 and TRBJ2-2): DVKVTQSSRYLVKRTGEKVFLECVQDMDHENMFWYRQDPGLGLRLIYFSYDVKMKEKGDIPEGYSVSREKKERFSLILESASTNQTSMYLCASSVPTGELFFGEGSRLTVL.

The chain combines TRBV6-5 with TRBJ2-7; D perhaps matches TRBD1 (6 bases). The CDR3 loop spans 14 amino acids. The V end was cut by 4 bases, the J end by 7 bases, with 17 bases between. In germline, CDR1 is MNHEY, CDR2 SVGAGI. Written as DNA, the CDR3 is TGTGCCAGCAGTTCCCCGGGACACTTCGCTGAGCAGTACTTC. The encoded protein is CASSSPGHFAEQYF.

This clonotype has a count of ten or more. The chain uses TRBV12-3 or TRBV12-4 and TRBJ2-5; TRBD1 matches at 10 bases. CDR3 size: 15 residues. V was pared by 5 bases and J by 0 bases, with 3 bases of the junction left unmatched. The CDR3, as DNA: TGTGCCAGCAGTATGGGACAGGGGAACCAAGAGACCCAGTACTTC. It codes for CASSMGQGNQETQYF.

This clonotype was found a few times. V is TRBV12-3 or TRBV12-4 and J is TRBJ2-7; D remains unclear. This CDR3 has 16 residues. V was trimmed by 4 bases and J by 2 bases, leaving 18 bases between them. The CDR3 sequence: CASSYSGRTWPYEQYF. CDR3 DNA sequence: TGTGCCAGCAGTTACTCAGGCAGAACATGGCCCTACGAGCAGTACTTC.